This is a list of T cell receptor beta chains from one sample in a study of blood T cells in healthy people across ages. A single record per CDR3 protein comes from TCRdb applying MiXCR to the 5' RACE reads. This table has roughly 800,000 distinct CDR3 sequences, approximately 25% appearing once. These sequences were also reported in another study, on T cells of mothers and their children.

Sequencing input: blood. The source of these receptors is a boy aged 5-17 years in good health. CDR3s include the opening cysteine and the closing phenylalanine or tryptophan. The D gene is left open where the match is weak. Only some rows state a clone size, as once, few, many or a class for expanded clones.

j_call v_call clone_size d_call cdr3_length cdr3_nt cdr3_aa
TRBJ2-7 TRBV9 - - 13 TGTGCCAGCAGCGTAGCTACGGCAGGGAAGCAGTACTTC CASSVATAGKQYF
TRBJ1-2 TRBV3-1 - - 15 TGTGCCAGCAGCCAATCCGACGGGGGGTTATATGGCTACACCTTC CASSQSDGGLYGYTF
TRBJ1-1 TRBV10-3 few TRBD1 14 TGTGCCATCAGCTTCGACAGGGCGAACACTGAAGCTTTCTTT CAISFDRANTEAFF
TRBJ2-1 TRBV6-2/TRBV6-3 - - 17 TGTGCCAGCAGTTATGAATCCCGGGACCTCAGAGGGGATGAGCAGTTCTTC CASSYESRDLRGDEQFF
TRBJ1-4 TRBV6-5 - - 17 TGTGCCAGCAGTTACCTTCGCTCGGGATCACGGGGTGAAAAACTGTTTTTT CASSYLRSGSRGEKLFF
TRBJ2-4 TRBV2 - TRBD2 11 TGTGCCAGCACTGGGGGGGACATTCAGTACTTC CASTGGDIQYF
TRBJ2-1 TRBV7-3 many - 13 TGTGCCAGCAGCTTAGACTTATACAATGAGCAGTTCTTC CASSLDLYNEQFF
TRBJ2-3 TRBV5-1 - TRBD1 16 TGCGCCAGCAGCTCCTACAGGGGATGGGACACAGATACGCAGTATTTT CASSSYRGWDTDTQYF
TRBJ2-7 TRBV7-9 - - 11 TGTGCCAGCAGCCCGGCCAAAGAGCAGTACTTC CASSPAKEQYF
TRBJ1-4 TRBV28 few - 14 TGTGCCAGCAGGGAGGACAGAGGATCCGAAAAACTGTTTTTT CASREDRGSEKLFF
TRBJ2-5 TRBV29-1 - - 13 TGCAGCGTAGGATGGGCGGGGGCCCCGACCCAGTACTTC CSVGWAGAPTQYF
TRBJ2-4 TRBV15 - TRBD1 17 TGTACCACCAGCAGAGATCGGACAGGGGTAGCCAAAAACATTCAGTACTTC CTTSRDRTGVAKNIQYF
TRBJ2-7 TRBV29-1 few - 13 TGCAGCGTTGAATTAGCGGTTAACTACGAGCAGTACTTC CSVELAVNYEQYF
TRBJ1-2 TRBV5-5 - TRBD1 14 TGTGCCAGCAGCTTCGGACAGGGGGCAGGAGGCTACACCTTC CASSFGQGAGGYTF
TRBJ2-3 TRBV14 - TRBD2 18 TGTGCCAGCAGCCAAGATGAGACGACGGGGGGGGTCACAGATACGCAGTATTTT CASSQDETTGGVTDTQYF
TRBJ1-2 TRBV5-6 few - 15 TGTGCCAGCAGCTTAGTCGGACAAACTCAAGGTGGCTACACCTTC CASSLVGQTQGGYTF
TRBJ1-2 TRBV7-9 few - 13 TGTACCAGCAGCTCTCGGACCGACTATGGCTACACCTTC CTSSSRTDYGYTF
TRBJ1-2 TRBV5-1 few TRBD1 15 TGCGCCAGCAGCCCAGGACAGGGGGTGGTTGGCGGCTACACCTTC CASSPGQGVVGGYTF
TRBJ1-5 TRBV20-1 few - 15 TGCAGTGCTAGAGATCAGGCGAAAGGCAATCAGCCCCAGCATTTT CSARDQAKGNQPQHF
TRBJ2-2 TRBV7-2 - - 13 TGTGCCAGCAGCCGGGTAGTGGCCGGGGAGCTGTTTTTT CASSRVVAGELFF
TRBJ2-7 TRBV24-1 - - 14 TGTGCCACCAGTGATTTAGCTAGTTGGAATGAGCAGTACTTC CATSDLASWNEQYF
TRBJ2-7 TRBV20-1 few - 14 TGCAGTGCTAGTAGAGGTGGAGATGGCTACGAGCAGTACTTC CSASRGGDGYEQYF
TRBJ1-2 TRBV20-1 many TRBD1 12 TGCAGTGCCAGGACAGGGAACTATGGCTACACCTTC CSARTGNYGYTF
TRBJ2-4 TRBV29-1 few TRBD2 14 TGCAGCGTTGAAGTGGGACTAACCTCCAACATTCAGTACTTC CSVEVGLTSNIQYF
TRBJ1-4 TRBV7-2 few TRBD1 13 TGTGCCAGCAGTGACAGGGGTGGCGAAAAACTGTTTTTT CASSDRGGEKLFF
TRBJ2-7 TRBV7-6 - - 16 TGTGCCAGCAGCCATAGACTGGGTGGGGCTTTTGACGAGCAGTACTTC CASSHRLGGAFDEQYF
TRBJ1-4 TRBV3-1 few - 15 TGTGCCAGCAGCCAAGAGGGTGGAGGAGATGAAAAACTGTTTTTT CASSQEGGGDEKLFF
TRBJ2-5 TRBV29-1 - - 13 TGCAGCGTTACGTCCCAGGGCCAAGAGACCCAGTACTTC CSVTSQGQETQYF
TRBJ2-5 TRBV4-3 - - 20 TGCGCCAGCAGCCAATGCCCGAGGCGGGGCAGTTCAGTGTGGCAAGAGACCCAGTACTTC CASSQCPRRGSSVWQETQYF
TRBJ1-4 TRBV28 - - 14 TGTGCCAGCTCTTCCCCGGTGGGAAATGAAAAACTGTTTTTT CASSSPVGNEKLFF
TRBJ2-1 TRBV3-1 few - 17 TGTGCCAGCAGCCAAGGACACAGGGCGGCGGGGTACAATGAGCAGTTCTTC CASSQGHRAAGYNEQFF
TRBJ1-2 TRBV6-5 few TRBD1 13 TGTGCCAGCAAGAAGCAGGGGGATTACGGCTACACCTTC CASKKQGDYGYTF
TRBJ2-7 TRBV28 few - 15 TGTGCCAGCAGTTTCGGGGCCTCGCACTCCTACGAGCAGTACTTC CASSFGASHSYEQYF
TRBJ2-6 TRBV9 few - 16 TGTGCCAGCAGCGTAGCTTGGAGTTCTGGGGCCAACGTCCTGACTTTC CASSVAWSSGANVLTF
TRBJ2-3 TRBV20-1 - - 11 TGCAGTGCCCCGGGCGGGGATACGCAGTATTTT CSAPGGDTQYF
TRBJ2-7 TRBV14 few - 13 TGTGCCAGCAGCCAACTGACCGCCTACGAGCAGTACTTC CASSQLTAYEQYF
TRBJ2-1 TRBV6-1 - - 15 TGTGCCAGCAGCGTAAGGACGGCGCAAGGATCGAGGCAGTTCTTC CASSVRTAQGSRQFF
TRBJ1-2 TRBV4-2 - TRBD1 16 TGTGCCAGCAGCCAAGAAGGGACAGGCGGGACGGGTGGCTACACCTTC CASSQEGTGGTGGYTF
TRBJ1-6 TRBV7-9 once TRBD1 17 TGTGCCAGCAGCCGTCGGGACAGCAGTAGAGTAAATTCACCCCTCCACTTT CASSRRDSSRVNSPLHF
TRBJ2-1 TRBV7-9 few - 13 TGTGCCAGCAGCTTACCTAGTACAGTTGAGCAGTTCTTC CASSLPSTVEQFF
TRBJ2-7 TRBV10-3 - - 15 TGTGCCATCAGTGATTCAGGGATAAGCTCCTACGAGCAGTACTTC CAISDSGISSYEQYF
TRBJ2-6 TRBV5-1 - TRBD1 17 TGCGCCAGCAGCCTAACGACAGGGGCGTCTGGGGCCAACGTCCTGACTTTC CASSLTTGASGANVLTF
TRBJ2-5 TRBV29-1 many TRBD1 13 TGCAGCGTTGAGGAACAGGGGGTAGAGACCCAGTACTTC CSVEEQGVETQYF
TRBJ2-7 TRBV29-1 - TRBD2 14 TGCAGCGTTGTAGTTGGCGGGAGGGGCTACGAGCAGTACTTC CSVVVGGRGYEQYF
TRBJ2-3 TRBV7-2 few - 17 TGTGCCAGCAGCTTAGCTCTACTAGCATTTGGCACAGATACGCAGTATTTT CASSLALLAFGTDTQYF
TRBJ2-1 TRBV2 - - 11 TGTGCCGGAAAAATTCAGAGCCGGCAGTTCTTC CAGKIQSRQFF
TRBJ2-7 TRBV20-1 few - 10 TGCAGTGCTAGAGCCTACGAGCAGTACTTC CSARAYEQYF
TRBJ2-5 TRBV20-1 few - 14 TGCAGTGCTAGAGACCCAGGCTCCGGGGAGACCCAGTACTTC CSARDPGSGETQYF
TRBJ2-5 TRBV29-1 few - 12 TGCAGCGGGGGGACGGCGGGAGAGACCCAGTACTTC CSGGTAGETQYF
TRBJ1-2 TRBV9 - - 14 TGTGCCAGCACCCAAGGGACGGTTAACTATGGCTACACCTTC CASTQGTVNYGYTF
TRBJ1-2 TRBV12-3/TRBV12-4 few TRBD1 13 TGTGCCAGCAGGGGACAGATAAACTATGGCTACACCTTC CASRGQINYGYTF
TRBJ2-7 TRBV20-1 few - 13 TGCAGTGCTAGGGAAACTTACTCCTACGAGCAGTACTTC CSARETYSYEQYF
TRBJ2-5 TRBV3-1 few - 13 TGTGCCAGCAGCGGCAAGATAGGGGAGACCCAGTACTTC CASSGKIGETQYF
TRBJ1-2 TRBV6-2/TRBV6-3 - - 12 TGTGCCAGCAGGGAAACAGGACATGGCTACACCTTC CASRETGHGYTF
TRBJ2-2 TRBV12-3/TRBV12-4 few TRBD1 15 TGTGCCAGCAGGCACCGGGACAGGGGAACCGGGGAGCTGTTTTTT CASRHRDRGTGELFF
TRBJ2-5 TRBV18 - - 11 TGTGCCAGCTCACCCTCGTTGGGCCAGTACTTC CASSPSLGQYF
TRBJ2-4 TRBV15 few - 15 TGTGCCACCAGCGCCACCTTAGGGGTTGAAAACATTCAGTACTTC CATSATLGVENIQYF
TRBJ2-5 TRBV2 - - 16 TGTGCCAGCAGTGAAAGGAGGGGTAGCGGCCAAGAGACCCAGTACTTC CASSERRGSGQETQYF
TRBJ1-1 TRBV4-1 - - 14 TGCGCCAGCAGCCAATTCATACGGGCCACTGAAGCTTTCTTT CASSQFIRATEAFF